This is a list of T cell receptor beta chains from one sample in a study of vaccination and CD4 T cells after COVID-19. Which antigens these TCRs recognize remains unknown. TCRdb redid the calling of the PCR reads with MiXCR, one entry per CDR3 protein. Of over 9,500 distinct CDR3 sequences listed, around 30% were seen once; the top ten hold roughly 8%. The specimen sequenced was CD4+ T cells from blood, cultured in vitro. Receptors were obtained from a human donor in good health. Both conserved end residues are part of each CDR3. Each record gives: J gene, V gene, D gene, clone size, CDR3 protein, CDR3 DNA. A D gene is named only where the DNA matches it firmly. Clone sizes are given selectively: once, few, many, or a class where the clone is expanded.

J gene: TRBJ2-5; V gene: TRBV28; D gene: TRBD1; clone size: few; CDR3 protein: CAADDRGQETQYF; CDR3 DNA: TGTGCCGCCGATGACAGGGGGCAAGAGACCCAGTACTTC
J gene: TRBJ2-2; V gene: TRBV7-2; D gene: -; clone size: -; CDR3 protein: CASSQVGGNTGELFF; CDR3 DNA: TGCGCCAGCAGCCAAGTTGGGGGGAACACCGGGGAGCTGTTTTTT
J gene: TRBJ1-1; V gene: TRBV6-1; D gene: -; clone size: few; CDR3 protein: CASAPGSDTEAFF; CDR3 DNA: TGTGCCAGCGCTCCGGGGTCTGACACTGAAGCTTTCTTT
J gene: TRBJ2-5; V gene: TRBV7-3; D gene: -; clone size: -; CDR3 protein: CASSSWDQETQYF; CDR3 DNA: TGTGCCAGCAGCTCGTGGGACCAAGAGACCCAGTACTTC
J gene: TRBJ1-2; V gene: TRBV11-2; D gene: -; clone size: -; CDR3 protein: CASSTGPYGYTF; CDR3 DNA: TGTGCCAGCAGCACCGGTCCCTATGGCTACACCTTC
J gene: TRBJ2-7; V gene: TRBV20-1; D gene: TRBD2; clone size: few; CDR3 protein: CSAHSSGRSYEQYF; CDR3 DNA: TGCAGTGCCCACTCTAGCGGGCGCTCCTACGAGCAGTACTTC
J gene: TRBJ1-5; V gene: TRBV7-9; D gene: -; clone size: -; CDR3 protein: CASSPQGFNQPQHF; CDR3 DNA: TGTGCCAGCAGCCCCCAGGGTTTCAATCAGCCCCAGCATTTT
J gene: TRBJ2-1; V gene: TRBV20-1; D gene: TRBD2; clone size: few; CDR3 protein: CSASLAGINEQFF; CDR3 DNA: TGCAGTGCGAGTCTAGCGGGAATCAATGAGCAGTTCTTC
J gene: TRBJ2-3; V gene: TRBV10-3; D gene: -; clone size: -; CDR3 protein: CAISEPSTTQYF; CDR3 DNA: TGTGCCATCAGTGAGCCGTCCACTACGCAGTATTTT
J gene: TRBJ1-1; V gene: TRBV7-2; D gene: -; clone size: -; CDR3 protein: CASSSYQGPTEAFF; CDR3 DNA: TGTGCCAGCAGCTCTTACCAGGGTCCCACTGAAGCTTTCTTT
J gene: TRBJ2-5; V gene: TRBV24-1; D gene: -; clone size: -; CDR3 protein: CATSDQSGRNQETQYF; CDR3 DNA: TGTGCCACCAGTGATCAGTCGGGACGGAACCAAGAGACCCAGTACTTC
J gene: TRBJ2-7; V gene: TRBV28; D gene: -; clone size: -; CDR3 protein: CASSFGSLSSYEQYF; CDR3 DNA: TGTGCCAGCAGTTTCGGCAGCTTGAGCTCCTACGAGCAGTACTTC
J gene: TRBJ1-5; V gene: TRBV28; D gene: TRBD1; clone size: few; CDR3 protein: CASSTRTGNNQPQHF; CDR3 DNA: TGTGCCAGCAGTACCCGGACAGGGAACAATCAGCCCCAGCATTTT
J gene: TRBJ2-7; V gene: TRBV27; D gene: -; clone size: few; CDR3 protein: CASRSIGYEQYF; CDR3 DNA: TGTGCCAGCAGATCGATAGGGTACGAGCAGTACTTC
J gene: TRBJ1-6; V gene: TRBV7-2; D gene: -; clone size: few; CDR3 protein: CASSPSPPPNSPLHF; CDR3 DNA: TGTGCCAGCAGCCCCTCCCCGCCTCCTAATTCACCCCTCCACTTT
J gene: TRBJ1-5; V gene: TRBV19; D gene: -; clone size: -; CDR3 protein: CASSIDRRGGNQPQHF; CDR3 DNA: TGTGCCAGTAGTATAGATCGGCGGGGAGGAAATCAGCCCCAGCATTTT
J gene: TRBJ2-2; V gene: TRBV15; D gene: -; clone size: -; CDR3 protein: CATSKVGVYTGELFF; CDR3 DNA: TGTGCCACCAGCAAGGTGGGGGTCTACACCGGGGAGCTGTTTTTT
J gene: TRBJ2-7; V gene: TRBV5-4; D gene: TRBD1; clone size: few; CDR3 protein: CASSLGTGGAYEQYF; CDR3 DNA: TGTGCCAGCAGCTTGGGGACAGGGGGCGCCTACGAGCAGTACTTC
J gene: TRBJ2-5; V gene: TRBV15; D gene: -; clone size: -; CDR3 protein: CATRSGHLNQETQYF; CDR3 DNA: TGTGCCACCAGGTCGGGCCACCTCAACCAAGAGACCCAGTACTTC
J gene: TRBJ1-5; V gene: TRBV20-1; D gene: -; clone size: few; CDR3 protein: CSATAGINQPQHF; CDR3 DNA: TGCAGTGCCACGGCAGGGATCAATCAGCCCCAGCATTTT
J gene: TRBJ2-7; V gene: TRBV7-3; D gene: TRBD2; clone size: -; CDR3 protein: CASSLTSGGPYEQYF; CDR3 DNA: TGTGCCAGCAGCCTGACTAGCGGAGGCCCGTACGAGCAGTACTTC
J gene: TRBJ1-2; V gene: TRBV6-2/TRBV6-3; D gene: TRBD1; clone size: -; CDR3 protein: CASSRGTGGVPTYGYTF; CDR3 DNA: TGTGCCAGCAGCCGCGGGACAGGGGGCGTCCCCACCTATGGCTACACCTTC
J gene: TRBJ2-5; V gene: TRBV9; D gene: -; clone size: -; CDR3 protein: CASSTHTLGETQYF; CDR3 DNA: TGTGCCAGCAGCACCCACACCCTTGGGGAGACCCAGTACTTC
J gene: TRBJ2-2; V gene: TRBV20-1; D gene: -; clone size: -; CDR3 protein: CSARRGSTGELFF; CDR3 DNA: TGCAGTGCTAGAAGGGGATCCACCGGGGAGCTGTTTTTT
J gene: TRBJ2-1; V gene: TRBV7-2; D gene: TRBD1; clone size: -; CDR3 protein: CASSKGQLFGNEQFF; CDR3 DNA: TGTGCCAGCAGCAAGGGACAGCTTTTCGGGAATGAGCAGTTCTTC
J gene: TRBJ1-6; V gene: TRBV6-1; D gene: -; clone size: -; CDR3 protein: CASGGGYNSPLHF; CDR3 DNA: TGTGCCAGCGGGGGGGGCTATAATTCACCCCTCCACTTT
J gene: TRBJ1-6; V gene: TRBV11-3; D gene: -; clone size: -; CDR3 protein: CASSLRDSPLHF; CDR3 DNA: TGTGCCAGCAGCTTGCGGGATTCACCCCTCCACTTT